Shown below are 27 T cell receptor beta chains from a single sample sequenced in a study of CD8+CD57+ T cells in acquired aplastic anemia. According to the study, genomic DNA was the template for TCR beta VDJ and CDR3 profiling. TCRdb independently ran MiXCR on the reads; one entry per CDR3 protein. Of approximately 470,000 distinct CDR3 sequences in the sample, under 40% are singletons; the top ten hold less than 0.85%. Flow cytometry had shown expanded CD8+CD57+ cells in the patients chosen for sequencing. Sequencing used sorted CD4+, CD8+, or CD8+CD57+ T cells (not recorded which) from PBMCs. The receptors originated from a human donor with aplastic anemia.

This clonotype has a count of ten or more. The chain carries TRBV4-1 and TRBJ1-2, with 9 nucleotides matching TRBD1. The CDR3 extends over 15 amino acids. Trimming cost V 1 base and J 4 bases; bases outside gene matches: 4. Looked up from germline, CDR1 is MGHRA and CDR2 is YSYEKL. CDR3 nucleotide sequence: TGCGCCAGCAGCCAAGTAGGGACAGGGACCTATGGCTACACCTTC. Protein: CASSQVGTGTYGYTF.

This clonotype occurred many times. The J gene is TRBJ1-1, the V gene TRBV29-1; tentatively, D is TRBD1 (5 bases). The CDR3 is 13 amino acids. Germline values: CDR1 SQVTM, CDR2 ANQGSEA. V was trimmed by 5 bases and J by 5 bases, leaving 15 bases between them. CDR3 amino acids: CSVSRGMGTEAFF. The DNA of the CDR3 is TGCAGCGTTAGTCGGGGGATGGGGACTGAAGCTTTCTTT.

The chain is built from TRBV11-1 and TRBJ2-1; no definite D call. Trimming shortened V by 7 bases and J by 0 bases, and 10 bases separated the two germline ends. This CDR3 region has 14 residues. CDR1 SGHAT and CDR2 FQDESV come from the germline V gene (reference sequence). Here the CDR3 reads CASMGLSSYNEQFF. CDR3 coding DNA: TGTGCCAGCATGGGCCTTAGCTCCTACAATGAGCAGTTCTTC.

Comment on this clonotype: At one end the junction does not follow the germline gene, possibly because of a read error. The CDR3 sequence is CASSLAKGYTF. CDR3 bases: TGTGCCAGCAGCCTAGCCAAAGGCTACACCTTC. The rearrangement joins TRBV7-9 to TRBJ1-2, with D hard to call. This CDR3 has 11 residues. CDR1 and CDR2 from the germline V gene are SEHNR and FQNEAQ (reference sequence). Full variable domain (rest looked up from reference TRBV7-9 and TRBJ1-2): DTGVSQNPRHKITKRGQNVTFRCDPISEHNRLYWYRQTLGQGPEFLTYFQNEAQLEKSRLLSDRFSAERPKGSFSTLEIQRTEQGDSAMYLCASSLAKGYTFGSGTRLTVV.

This chain joins TRBV30 and TRBJ1-1; D is perhaps TRBD1 (5 bases). The CDR3 contains 12 residues. Looked up from germline, CDR1 is GTSNPN and CDR2 is SVGIG (reference sequence). V was trimmed by 4 bases and J by 4 bases, leaving 10 bases between them. This CDR3 is CAWTSGPTEAFF. In DNA form, the CDR3 reads TGTGCCTGGACCTCAGGGCCCACTGAAGCTTTCTTT.

This clonotype was detected only a few times. This chain links TRBV2 with TRBJ2-7; 16 bases match TRBD2. Trimming cost V 5 bases and J 4 bases; bases outside gene matches: 8. CDR3 length equals 17 residues. Germline V gene data show CDR1 as SNHLY and CDR2 as FYNNEI. The CDR3 sequence is CASSPGLAGGLGYEQYF. The DNA of the CDR3 is TGTGCCAGCAGTCCGGGACTAGCGGGAGGGCTTGGGTACGAGCAGTACTTC.

The table lists this clonotype with a few counts. The V call is TRBV9, the J call TRBJ2-2; D possibly corresponds to TRBD2 (6 bases). This CDR3 spans 15 amino acids. Germline V CDR1 and CDR2: SGDLS, YYNGEE. V was cut by 5 bases and J by 7 bases, with 18 bases left in between. The CDR3 sequence: CASRSTGQAGGELFF. As DNA, the CDR3 is TGTGCCAGCAGATCAACCGGGCAAGCGGGCGGGGAGCTGTTTTTT.

This clonotype was counted a single time. The rearrangement links TRBV7-3 to TRBJ1-6; D is possibly TRBD1 (6 bases). The CDR3 loop spans 15 amino acids. Trimming left V 4 bases short and J 9 bases short, with 16 bases between. The V gene's germline CDR1 is SGHTA and CDR2 FQGTGA. The CDR3 is CASSSPREGGSPLHF. CDR3 nucleotide sequence: TGTGCCAGCAGCTCACCACGGGAAGGGGGTTCACCCCTCCACTTT.

This rearrangement joins TRBV7-8 to TRBJ1-1; D not resolved. V was cut by 1 base and J by 4 bases, with 7 bases left in between. CDR3 length: 13 residues. Germline V lookup: CDR1 SGHVS, CDR2 FQNEAQ. CDR3 DNA sequence: TGTGCCAGCAGCTTAGTTTCGGGCACTGAAGCTTTCTTT. Its protein is CASSLVSGTEAFF.

This clonotype was seen at least ten times. The gene calls are TRBV15 and TRBJ2-7; no definite D call. This CDR3 contains 15 residues. CDR1 is LNHNV and CDR2 is YYDKDF in the germline V gene (reference sequence). The ends were cut back, 0 bases at V and 2 bases at J, with 11 bases in the middle. The CDR3 DNA sequence: TGTGCCACCAGCAGAGACTCCCGGTGGGCCTACGAGCAGTACTTC. Its translation: CATSRDSRWAYEQYF.

This clonotype occurred a few times. Lacking the conserved final phenylalanine or tryptophan, this CDR3 likely reflects a read error. The V and J genes are TRBV5-1 and TRBJ2-4; no clear D. The germline V gene has CDR1 SGHRS and CDR2 YFSETQ. This CDR3 comprises 14 residues. Trimming removed 1 base from V and 4 bases from J, with 9 bases in between. The CDR3 nucleotides read TGCGCCAGCAGCTTGTACACAGATAAAAACATTCAGTACTCC. Its protein product is CASSLYTDKNIQYS.

Concerning this clonotype: A read error is possible here, since a much larger clone lies one base away. This chain uses TRBV20-1 with TRBJ2-7; D remains unclear. This CDR3 comprises 14 residues. V was shortened by 0 bases and J by 3 bases, with 12 bases between the two germline ends. Germline V lookup: CDR1 DFQATT, CDR2 SNEGSKA (reference sequence). DNA for the CDR3: TGCAGTGCTAGAGAGGTTTGGAACGACTACGAGCAGTACTTC. Translated, it gives CSAREVWNDYEQYF.

With regard to this clonotype: The junction shows a germline mismatch at one end, possibly a read error. The genes are TRBV10-3 and TRBJ2-1; no firm D call. The CDR3 sequence is 12 residues long. Germline V gene data show CDR1 as ENHRY and CDR2 as SYGVKD. Here the CDR3 DNA reads TGTGCCAGCAGTTACGCCGGTGGTGAGCAGTTCTTC. This gives the protein CASSYAGGEQFF.

The chain uses TRBV6-2 or TRBV6-3 and TRBJ1-5, with D possibly TRBD1 on 5 matching bases. CDR1 and CDR2 (germline): MNHEY, SVGEGT. Trimming removed 5 bases at V and 6 bases at J, with 11 bases between. This CDR3 has 13 residues. This CDR3 reads CASSQGWSQPQHF. For the CDR3, the DNA is TGTGCCAGCAGTCAGGGCTGGAGTCAGCCCCAGCATTTT.

The chain employs TRBV15 and TRBJ1-2; 8 bases agree with TRBD1. V was pared by 1 base and J by 12 bases, with 10 bases of the junction left unmatched. The CDR3 length is 14 residues. Germline V gene lookup returns CDR1 LNHNV and CDR2 YYDKDF (reference sequence). The CDR3 DNA reads as TGTGCCACCAGCAGAGGCACAGGGGGGCCTGGAAACACCTTC. Translated: CATSRGTGGPGNTF.

This chain links TRBV5-1 with TRBJ2-1; TRBD2 matches 10 bases. V lost 1 base and J lost 0; bases outside the gene matches: 7. This CDR3 has 18 residues. The germline gives CDR1 SGHRS, CDR2 YFSETQ. CDR3 amino acids: CASSLRPAGGSSYNEQFF. In DNA form, the CDR3 reads TGCGCCAGCAGCTTGCGGCCAGCGGGGGGGAGCTCCTACAATGAGCAGTTCTTC.

The chain recombines TRBV13 with TRBJ1-3; TRBD1 might be the D (6 bases). V lost 4 bases, J lost 0 bases, and 7 bases lay in between. The germline V gene has CDR1 PRHDT and CDR2 FYEKMQ (reference sequence). The CDR3 loop spans 14 amino acids. CDR3 in DNA: TGTGCCAGCAGCTGGACAGTCTCTGGAAACACCATATATTTT. Amino acid sequence: CASSWTVSGNTIYF.

This clonotype was counted many times. The rearrangement links TRBV19 to TRBJ2-1, with D hard to call. Germline CDR1 is LNHDA and CDR2 is SQIVND (reference sequence). V was shortened by 3 bases and J by 7 bases, with 10 bases between the two germline ends. This CDR3 spans 13 amino acids. CDR3 DNA sequence: TGTGCCAGTAGTATGATCAGAGGTAATGAGCAGTTCTTC. Translated, it gives CASSMIRGNEQFF.

This clonotype appeared many times. The chain links TRBV4-3 to TRBJ1-2; D is ambiguous. Looked up from germline, CDR1 is LGHNA and CDR2 is YSLEER. The V end lost 1 base, the J end lost 2 bases, and 8 bases lay between the germline ends. This CDR3 has 14 amino acids. This chain's CDR3 is CASSQGDINYGYTF. The CDR3 DNA sequence: TGCGCCAGCAGCCAAGGAGACATAAACTATGGCTACACCTTC.

This clonotype was recorded many times. The V gene is TRBV5-1, the J gene TRBJ1-2, with 7 bases aligning to TRBD1. The V gene end was trimmed by 0 bases and the J gene end by 8 bases; junction bases not matched to a gene: 7. Germline V gives CDR1 SGHRS, CDR2 YFSETQ. The CDR3 spans 14 residues. Here the CDR3 reads CASSLESTGLGYTF. CDR3 bases: TGCGCCAGCAGCTTGGAGTCGACAGGGCTAGGCTACACCTTC.

This clonotype occurred once. V and J are TRBV10-3 and TRBJ1-2, with 7 nucleotides matching TRBD1. Germline V lookup: CDR1 ENHRY, CDR2 SYGVKD. The CDR3 spans 14 residues. V gave up 5 bases and J gave up 2 bases; unmatched junction bases: 5. CDR3 in DNA: TGTGCCATCAGTAAGGGACAGAGGAACTATGGCTACACCTTC. Amino acids: CAISKGQRNYGYTF.

J is TRBJ2-7 and V is TRBV7-2, with D possibly TRBD2 on 5 matching bases. Germline V gives CDR1 SGHTA, CDR2 FQGNSA. The V and J ends lost 7 bases and 2 bases respectively, with 12 bases between them. There are 13 residues in the CDR3. CDR3 region: CASTRRGTYEQYF. Written as DNA, the CDR3 is TGTGCCAGCACCCGACGGGGAACCTACGAGCAGTACTTC.

The rearrangement joins TRBV4-2 to TRBJ1-2, with D perhaps TRBD1 (6 bases). This CDR3 has 18 amino acids. Germline loops: CDR1 LGHNA, CDR2 YNFKEQ. Deletions cut 3 bases from V and 1 base from J, with 21 bases between. The CDR3 reads CASSHPTGQRDVNYGYTF. The CDR3 nucleotides read TGTGCCAGCAGCCACCCTACGGGACAAAGAGACGTTAACTATGGCTACACCTTC.

V gene TRBV20-1 combines with J gene TRBJ1-1, with a possible D match to TRBD1 (5 bases). V lost 0 bases, J lost 1 base, and 12 bases lay in between. CDR1 is DFQATT and CDR2 is SNEGSKA in the germline V gene (reference sequence). The CDR3 has 15 amino acids. For the CDR3, the DNA is TGCAGTGCTAGAGATATAGGGCAGGGGAACACTGAAGCTTTCTTT. Translation gives CSARDIGQGNTEAFF.

This clonotype was counted ten times or more. The chain couples TRBV11-1 to TRBJ1-5; D remains unclear. Germline lookup yields CDR1 SGHAT and CDR2 FQDESV (reference sequence). The V and J ends lost 3 bases and 0 bases respectively, with 15 bases between them. CDR3 length: 17 amino acids. The CDR3 nucleotides read TGTGCCAGCAGCTTTGTAGCGGCAGCCGATAGCAATCAGCCCCAGCATTTT. This codes for CASSFVAAADSNQPQHF.

This clonotype has only a few counts. The gene calls are TRBV6-4 and TRBJ2-1; tentative D call: TRBD2 (6 bases). The CDR3 extends over 13 amino acids. CDR1 and CDR2 (germline): MRHNA, SNTAGT. V was cut by 4 bases and J by 9 bases, with 13 bases left in between. For the CDR3, the DNA is TGTGCCAGCAGTGGAGAGGTGGGAGGTGAGCAGTTCTTC. It is translated as CASSGEVGGEQFF.

In its sample, this clonotype was seen many times. The chain is built from TRBV20-1 and TRBJ1-1; no clear D gene. The length of the CDR3 is 13 residues. The germline gives CDR1 DFQATT, CDR2 SNEGSKA (reference sequence). The V and J ends lost 5 bases and 0 bases respectively, with 10 bases between them. CDR3 residues: CSAGWTVNTEAFF. In DNA form, the CDR3 reads TGCAGTGCTGGTTGGACCGTGAACACTGAAGCTTTCTTT.